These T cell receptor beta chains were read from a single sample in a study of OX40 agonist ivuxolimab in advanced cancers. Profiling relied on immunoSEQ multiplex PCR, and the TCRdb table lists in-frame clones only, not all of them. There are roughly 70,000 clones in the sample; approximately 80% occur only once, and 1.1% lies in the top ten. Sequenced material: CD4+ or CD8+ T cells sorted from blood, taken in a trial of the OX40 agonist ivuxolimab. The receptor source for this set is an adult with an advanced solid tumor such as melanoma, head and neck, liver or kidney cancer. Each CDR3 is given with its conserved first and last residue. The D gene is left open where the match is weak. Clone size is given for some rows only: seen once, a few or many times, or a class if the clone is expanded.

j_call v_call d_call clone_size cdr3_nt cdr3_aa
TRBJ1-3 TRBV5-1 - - TGCGCCAGCAGCTTGAGAGACGGGGCTTATGGAAACACCATATATTTT CASSLRDGAYGNTIYF
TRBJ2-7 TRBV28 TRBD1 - TGTGCCAGCAGCACAGGGGCCTACGAGCAGTACTTC CASSTGAYEQYF
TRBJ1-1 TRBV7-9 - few TGTGCCAGCAGCTTAGCGCCCCGCGCTGAAGCTTTCTTT CASSLAPRAEAFF
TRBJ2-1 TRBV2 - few TGTGCCAGCAGTGCAGGCGGCAATGAGCAGTTCTTC CASSAGGNEQFF
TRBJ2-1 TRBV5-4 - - TGTGCCAGCAGCTCGAAGGCAAAGTCCAATGAGCAGTTCTTC CASSSKAKSNEQFF
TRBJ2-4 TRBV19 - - TGTGCCAGTAGTATAACTGAGAAACTCGCCAAAAACATTCAGTACTTC CASSITEKLAKNIQYF
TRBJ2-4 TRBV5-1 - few TGCGCCAGCAGCCCGGGGGCCGTCAAAAACATTCAGTACTTC CASSPGAVKNIQYF
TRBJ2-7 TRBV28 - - TGTGCCAGCAGTCCCCCTCCTCCGGACTACGAGCAGTACTTC CASSPPPPDYEQYF
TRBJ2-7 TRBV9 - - TGTGCCAGCAGTAGACAGGGGGCTAGCGGGGCCAGAGGGGACTACGAGCAGTACTTC CASSRQGASGARGDYEQYF
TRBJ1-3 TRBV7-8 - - TGTGCCAGCAGCTTAGTGTGGTCAGGGAGTCGAAACACCATATATTTT CASSLVWSGSRNTIYF
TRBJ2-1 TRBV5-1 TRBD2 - TGCGCCAGCAGCTTAACCGGACTAGCGGGTGGGGATGAGCAGTTCTTC CASSLTGLAGGDEQFF
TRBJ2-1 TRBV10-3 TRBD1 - TGTGCCATCAGTGAGCCTATGACAGGGCCTAAGCAGTTCTTC CAISEPMTGPKQFF
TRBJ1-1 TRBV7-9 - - TGTGCCAGCAGCTTGGGGGCGCAGGGCACTGAAGCTTTCTTT CASSLGAQGTEAFF
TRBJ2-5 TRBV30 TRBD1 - TGTGCCTGGAGGCTCGGACAGGGGTTTACAGAGACCCAGTACTTC CAWRLGQGFTETQYF
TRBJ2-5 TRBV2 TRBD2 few TGTGCCAGTCGGACTAGCGGGGGGTCAGGGTCGGAGACCCAGTACTTC CASRTSGGSGSETQYF
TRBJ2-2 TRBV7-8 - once TGTGCCAGCAGCATACTTAACACCGGGGAGCTGTTTTTT CASSILNTGELFF
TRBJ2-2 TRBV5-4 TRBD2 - TGTGCCAGCAGCCCCGGGGGGTACACCGGGGAGCTGTTTTTT CASSPGGYTGELFF
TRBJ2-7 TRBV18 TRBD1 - TGTGCCAGCTCACCCGACAGGGGAGGTACCTACGAGCAGTACTTC CASSPDRGGTYEQYF
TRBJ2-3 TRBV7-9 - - TGTGCCAGCTGGGCAGCCGCTAGCACAGATACGCAGTATTTT CASWAAASTDTQYF
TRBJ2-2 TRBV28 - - TGTGCCAGCAGACTAGGAGGTACCGGGGAGCTGTTTTTT CASRLGGTGELFF
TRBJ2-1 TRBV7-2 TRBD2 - TGTGCCAGCAGCCCAGGGCGACTAGCGGGTCTCAATGAGCAGTTCTTC CASSPGRLAGLNEQFF
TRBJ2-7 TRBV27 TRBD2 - TGTGCCAGCAGTTTAAGGCTAGCGGGCTACGAGCAGTACTTC CASSLRLAGYEQYF
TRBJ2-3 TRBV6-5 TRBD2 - TGTGCCAGCAGTTACTCGATGGCTAGCGGAGCAGATACGCAGTATTTT CASSYSMASGADTQYF
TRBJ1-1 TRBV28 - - TGTGCCAGCAGTGGGGACATGGCCTTTGAAGCTTTCTTT CASSGDMAFEAFF
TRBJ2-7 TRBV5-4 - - TGTGCCAGCAGCTTGGCCGGCTCCTACGAGCAGTACTTC CASSLAGSYEQYF
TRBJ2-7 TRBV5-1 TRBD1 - TGCGCCAGCAGCCCTGGGACAGGGACCTACGAGCAGTACTTC CASSPGTGTYEQYF
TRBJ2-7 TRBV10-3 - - TGTGCCATCAGTGGGGACTCCTACTACGAGCAGTACTTC CAISGDSYYEQYF
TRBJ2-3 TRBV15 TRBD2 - TGTGCCACCAGCAGAACCGGGACTAGCGCGTCCAATACGCAGTATTTT CATSRTGTSASNTQYF
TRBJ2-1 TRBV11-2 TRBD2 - TGTGCCAGCTCCAGACTAGCGGGGGGCTGGGGGAATGAGCAGTTCTTC CASSRLAGGWGNEQFF
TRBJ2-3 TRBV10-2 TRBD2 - TGCGCCAGCAGTTCCCAGCGGGGGGGAGTCCCAGATACGCAGTATTTT CASSSQRGGVPDTQYF
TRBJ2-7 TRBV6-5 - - TGTGCCAGCAGTAGGACTGCGAGCTCCTACGAGCAGTACTTC CASSRTASSYEQYF
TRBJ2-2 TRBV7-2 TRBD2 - TGTGCCAGCAGCTCTCTAGCGGGGGTAACCGGGGAGCTGTTTTTT CASSSLAGVTGELFF
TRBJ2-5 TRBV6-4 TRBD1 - TGTGCCAGCAGTGCCGGGACAGGGAGGGAGACCCAGTACTTC CASSAGTGRETQYF
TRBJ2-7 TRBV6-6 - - TGTGCCAGCAGTTACTCGTTGTGGGGGGCAGTGCAGTACTTC CASSYSLWGAVQYF
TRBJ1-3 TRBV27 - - TGTGCCAGCAGTTCATCGTTTTGGACGAACACCATATATTTT CASSSSFWTNTIYF
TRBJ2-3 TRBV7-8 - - TGTGCCAGCAGCTTACTACAGGGTCCCACAGATACGCAGTATTTT CASSLLQGPTDTQYF
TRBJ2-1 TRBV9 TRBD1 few TGTGCCAGCAAGGTGGGGGACAGGTACAATGAGCAGTTCTTC CASKVGDRYNEQFF
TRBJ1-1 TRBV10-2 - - TGCGCCAGCAGTGGGGTGGGGTTGAACACTGAAGCTTTCTTT CASSGVGLNTEAFF
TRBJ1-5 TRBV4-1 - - TGCGCCAGCAGCCAAGATCATGAGGGCCCCAGGCCCCAGCATTTT CASSQDHEGPRPQHF
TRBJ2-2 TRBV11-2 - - TGTGCCAGCCCGCGGACGGGGCAGCCGAACACCGGGGAGCTGTTTTTT CASPRTGQPNTGELFF
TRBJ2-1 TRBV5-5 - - TGTGCCAGCAGCTCTCCAGGGGGACTTGGGGGCGGTGAGCAGTTCTTC CASSSPGGLGGGEQFF
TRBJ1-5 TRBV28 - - TGTGCCAGCAGTTCACCCGTACAGACCCAGCCCCAGCATTTT CASSSPVQTQPQHF
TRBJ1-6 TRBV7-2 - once TGTGCCAGCAGCTTAGCGTCCCAGGCTGGTTCACCCCTCCACTTT CASSLASQAGSPLHF
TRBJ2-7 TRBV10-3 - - TGTGCCATCAGTGAGTCTAAAGGGAACTCCTACGAGCAGTACTTC CAISESKGNSYEQYF
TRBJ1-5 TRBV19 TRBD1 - TGTGCCAGTAGGCAGGGGGTGGATCAGCCCCAGCATTTT CASRQGVDQPQHF